Shown below are 17 T cell receptor beta chains from a single sample sequenced in a study of blood T cell repertoires in COVID-19. Repertoires were generated with immunoSEQ multiplex PCR, while TCRdb's copy carries only in-frame clones and drops some. The table shows about 170,000 clones, with roughly 82% occurring only once. The sequenced material came from peripheral blood. Receptors were obtained from a woman in her seventies with acute or convalescent COVID-19.

This clone was counted a few times. The CDR3 protein is CATSDTTGRFNQPQHF. As DNA, the CDR3 is TGTGCCACCAGTGATACGACGGGGAGGTTTAATCAGCCCCAGCATTTT. The V and J genes are TRBV24-1 and TRBJ1-5; the D is unclear. This CDR3 contains 16 residues. CDR1 is KGHDR and CDR2 is SFDVKD in the germline V gene. With 3 bases removed from V and 4 bases from J, the gap between germline ends came to 15 bases.

The rearrangement uses TRBV12-3 or TRBV12-4 and TRBJ1-5; weak D call: TRBD1 (6 bases). The CDR3 is 13 residues long. V was clipped by 6 bases and J by 7 bases, with 13 bases between them. Here the CDR3 DNA reads TGTGCCAGCAGCCCAGGGGATGGACAGCCCCAGCATTTT. Translating it yields CASSPGDGQPQHF.

The chain recombines TRBV6-2 or TRBV6-3 with TRBJ1-2; possibly TRBD1 for D (5 bases). This CDR3 contains 14 residues. Germline V gene lookup returns CDR1 MNHEY and CDR2 SVGEGT. V lost 6 bases, J lost 2 bases, and 13 bases lay in between. DNA for the CDR3: TGTGCCAGCAGCGACGTACAGGAAAACTATGGCTACACCTTC. Translated: CASSDVQENYGYTF.

The CDR3 loop reads CASSDGPYNEQFF. The DNA for the CDR3 is TGTGCCAGCAGTGATGGCCCTTACAATGAGCAGTTCTTC. The chain recombines TRBV6-4 with TRBJ2-1; D gene uncertain. CDR1 and CDR2 from the germline V gene are MRHNA and SNTAGT. V gave up 3 bases and J gave up 4 bases, with 7 bases separating them. This CDR3 spans 13 amino acids.

This chain connects TRBV7-3 to TRBJ2-4, with D possibly TRBD1 on 5 matching bases. The CDR3 covers 12 residues. Germline V lookup: CDR1 SGHTA, CDR2 FQGTGA. V was clipped by 5 bases and J by 6 bases, with 8 bases between them. CDR3 protein: CASSPDRNIQYF. CDR3 sequence (DNA): TGTGCCAGCAGCCCTGACAGAAACATTCAGTACTTC.

This clone was seen a handful of times. The CDR3 here is CASSAPGTGGRYGYTF. For the CDR3, the DNA is TGTGCCAGCAGTGCCCCCGGGACAGGGGGCCGCTATGGCTACACCTTC. V is TRBV6-2 or TRBV6-3 and J is TRBJ1-2; the match to TRBD1 covers 12 bases. This CDR3 is built from 16 residues. CDR1 is MNHEY and CDR2 is SVGEGT in the germline V gene. Unmatched junction bases numbered 8, after V lost 5 bases and J lost 4 bases.

This rearrangement joins TRBV19 to TRBJ1-2; no reliable D call. CDR3 length: 13 amino acids. Germline V gives CDR1 LNHDA, CDR2 SQIVND (reference sequence). Between the trimmed V and J ends, which lost 6 bases and 4 bases, there was a span of 12 bases. CDR3 region: CASSHAILYGYTF. In DNA, the CDR3 is TGTGCCAGTAGCCACGCTATTCTCTATGGCTACACCTTC.

This chain's CDR3 is CASTPARVAYEQYF. DNA of the CDR3: TGTGCCAGCACCCCCGCGAGGGTAGCCTACGAGCAGTACTTC. This chain links TRBV11-2 with TRBJ2-7; a weak D match, TRBD2 (5 bases). This CDR3 spans 14 amino acids. V dropped 7 bases and J dropped 2 bases, with 15 bases sitting between them. CDR1 is SGHAT, CDR2 FQNNGV, per germline.

The rearrangement links TRBV19 to TRBJ2-2, with D tentatively TRBD2 (6 bases). Trimming pared 6 bases from V and 0 bases from J, leaving 14 bases between. The CDR3 is 16 residues long. Germline values: CDR1 LNHDA, CDR2 SQIVND (reference sequence). The CDR3 DNA is TGTGCCAGTAGCAGTGTGGGGGGTCCGAACACCGGGGAGCTGTTTTTT. Its protein product is CASSSVGGPNTGELFF. Filled out from reference TRBV19 and TRBJ2-2, the complete variable domain reads DGGITQSPKYLFRKEGQNVTLSCEQNLNHDAMYWYRQDPGQGLRLIYYSQIVNDFQKGDIAEGYSVSREKKESFPLTVTSAQKNPTAFYLCASSSVGGPNTGELFFGEGSRLTVL.

The gene calls are TRBV28 and TRBJ1-4; D gene uncertain. CDR1 and CDR2 (germline): MDHEN, SYDVKM. The V end lost 6 bases, the J end lost 7 bases, and 6 bases lay between the germline ends. This CDR3 region has 11 residues. The CDR3 is CASRVGEKLFF. The DNA of the CDR3 is TGTGCCAGCAGGGTCGGTGAAAAACTGTTTTTT. Full variable domain (remainder filled in from reference TRBV28 and TRBJ1-4): DVKVTQSSRYLVKRTGEKVFLECVQDMDHENMFWYRQDPGLGLRLIYFSYDVKMKEKGDIPEGYSVSREKKERFSLILESASTNQTSMYLCASRVGEKLFFGSGTQLSVL.

The rearrangement uses TRBV6-2 or TRBV6-3 and TRBJ1-1; D gene unclear. Trimming took off 6 bases at V and 7 bases at J, with 24 bases between the two ends. CDR3 length equals 16 residues. The V gene's germline CDR1 is MNHEY and CDR2 SVGEGT. CDR3 sequence: CASSSTAGRSHLEAFF. In DNA, the CDR3 is TGTGCCAGCAGCTCCACTGCGGGCCGAAGTCATCTTGAAGCTTTCTTT.

The V call is TRBV6-2 or TRBV6-3, the J call TRBJ2-3; TRBD2 matches at 8 bases. Germline V gene lookup returns CDR1 MNHEY and CDR2 SVGEGT. CDR3 length equals 14 residues. V lost 5 bases to trimming and J lost 4 bases; unmatched junction nucleotides: 5. The CDR3 nucleotides are TGTGCCAGCAGTCTCGGACTAGCACCAGATACGCAGTATTTT. It yields the protein CASSLGLAPDTQYF.

This clone was seen a handful of times. V and J are TRBV27 and TRBJ1-6; tentatively, D is TRBD1 (6 bases). The CDR3 contains 14 residues. Trimming took 3 bases from V and 8 from J, leaving 11 bases between them. Germline-derived CDR1 and CDR2 are MNHEY and SMNVEV (reference sequence). CDR3 nucleotides: TGTGCCAGCAGTTTTACAGGGAGTCATTCACCCCTCCACTTT. It translates to CASSFTGSHSPLHF.

The CDR3 sequence: CASSGLAGGLMIDTQYF. The CDR3 coding sequence is TGTGCCAGCAGTGGACTAGCGGGGGGCCTCATGATAGATACGCAGTATTTT. The J gene is TRBJ2-3, the V gene TRBV2; 13 positions match TRBD2. The CDR3 has 17 residues. The junction had 9 bases not matched to a gene; V was cut back by 4 bases and J by 5 bases. Germline loops: CDR1 SNHLY, CDR2 FYNNEI.

This clone was detected only a few times. The V gene is TRBV27, the J gene TRBJ2-3; 8 bases map to TRBD1. V shed 10 bases and J 0 bases; nucleotides not matched to a gene: 3. CDR3 length equals 13 residues. Germline V lookup: CDR1 MNHEY, CDR2 SMNVEV (reference sequence). The CDR3 loop reads CATRTGSTDTQYF. The CDR3 coding sequence is TGTGCCACCAGGACAGGGAGCACAGATACGCAGTATTTT.

This clone was picked up a small number of times. The CDR3, as DNA: TGTGCCAGCAGCCAAGGACAGGGGGCTCCTGAAAAACTGTTTTTT. Its protein is CASSQGQGAPEKLFF. This sequence joins TRBV4-2 and TRBJ1-4; 10 bases map to TRBD1. Germline V gene sequence: CDR1 LGHNA, CDR2 YNFKEQ. V trimming: 1 base; J trimming: 7 bases; junction bases outside the gene matches: 3. This CDR3 region has 15 residues.

The chain carries TRBV25-1 and TRBJ1-5; weak D call: TRBD1 (5 bases). Trimming removed 5 bases at V and 5 bases at J, with 13 bases between. CDR1 is MGHDK, CDR2 SYGVNS, per germline. There are 14 residues in the CDR3. The CDR3 DNA is TGTGCCAGCAGTCAAACAGGTGGGGATCAGCCCCAGCATTTT. This sequence encodes CASSQTGGDQPQHF. The complete variable domain, with remaining parts taken from reference TRBV25-1 and TRBJ1-5, reads EADIYQTPRYLVIGTGKKITLECSQTMGHDKMYWYQQDPGMELHLIHYSYGVNSTEKGDLSSESTVSRIRTEHFPLTLESARPSHTSQYLCASSQTGGDQPQHFGDGTRLSIL.